This TCR beta chain was sequenced during a study of T cell repertoires in cytomegalovirus infection. Study as a whole: Epitope selection comprised recently identified HLA-C-restricted CMV epitopes and well-studied HLA-B-restricted CMV epitopes. From public TCR beta signatures came an indication of both CMV infection and matching HLA type.

General study findings and limits: Clonotype analysis showed dominance of the ex vivo response by HLA-C-restricted CMV-specific TCR beta clonotypes. Based on cumulative public TCR beta family frequency, carriers of CMV plus the relevant HLA were identified.

TCRdb itself ran the reads through MiXCR, one entry per CDR3 protein. The sample has 80,000 or so distinct CDR3 sequences; more than 20% are singletons. The CDR3 contains 15 residues. CDR1 is SGHRS, CDR2 YFSETQ, per germline. Deletions cut 5 bases from V and 8 bases from J, with 20 bases between. A few counts support this clonotype. Its antigen is not known. The chain is built from TRBV5-1 and TRBJ2-1, with a possible D match to TRBD2 (5 bases). Sample: CD8+ T cells from cultured PBMCs, taken from culture after CMV antigen stimulation. The sequence derives from a human donor in good health (CMV status not recorded). Some clones in this sample may be carry-over from other donors' samples. CDR3 loop: CASRIGIGSRDEQFF. The DNA of the CDR3 is TGCGCCAGCAGAATCGGAATAGGGAGTCGGGATGAGCAGTTCTTC.